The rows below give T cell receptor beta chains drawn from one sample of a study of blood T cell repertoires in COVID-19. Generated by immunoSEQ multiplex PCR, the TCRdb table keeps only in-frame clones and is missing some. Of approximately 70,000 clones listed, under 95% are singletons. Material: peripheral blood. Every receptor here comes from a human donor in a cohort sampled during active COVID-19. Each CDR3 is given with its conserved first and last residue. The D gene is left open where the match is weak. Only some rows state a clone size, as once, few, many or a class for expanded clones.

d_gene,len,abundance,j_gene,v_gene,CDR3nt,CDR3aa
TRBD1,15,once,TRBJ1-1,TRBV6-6,TGTGCCAGCAGGCAGACAGGGAGTATCACCCAGTCGGCTTTCTTT,CASRQTGSITQSAFF
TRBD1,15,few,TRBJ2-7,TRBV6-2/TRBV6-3,TGTGCCAGCAGTTCCGGGACAGGGGATCTCTACGAGCAGTACTTC,CASSSGTGDLYEQYF
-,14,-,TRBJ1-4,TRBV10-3,TGTGCCATCAGTGATAGACCAGGGGATGAAAAACTGTTTTTT,CAISDRPGDEKLFF
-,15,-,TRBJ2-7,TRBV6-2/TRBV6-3,TGTGCCAGCAGTTACTCGGGACTCGTCGACCACGAGCAGTACTTC,CASSYSGLVDHEQYF
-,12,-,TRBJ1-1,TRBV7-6,TGTGCCAGCAGCCGCATGGGGCGAAAGGCTTTCTTT,CASSRMGRKAFF
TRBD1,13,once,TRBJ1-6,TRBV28,TGTGCCAGCAGGGTCGGGTCGGACAGGTCCCTCCACTTT,CASRVGSDRSLHF
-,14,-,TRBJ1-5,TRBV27,TGTGCCAGCAGTTTGGGGCGGAGCAATCAGCCCCAGCATTTT,CASSLGRSNQPQHF
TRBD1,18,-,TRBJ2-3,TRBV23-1,TGCGCCAGCAGTCCCATAAAACCCGGGACAGGCCACACAGATACGCAGTATTTT,CASSPIKPGTGHTDTQYF
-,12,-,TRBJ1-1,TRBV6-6,TGTGCTGTATCTCAGGCAAACACTGAAGCTTTCTTT,CAVSQANTEAFF
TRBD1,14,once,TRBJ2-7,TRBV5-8,TGTGCCAGCAGCTTACCGACAGGGGATTACGAGCAGTACTTC,CASSLPTGDYEQYF
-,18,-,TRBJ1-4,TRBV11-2,TGTGCCAGCAGCTTATGGGAGGGGAGGGGTTCAACTAATGAAAAACTGTTTTTT,CASSLWEGRGSTNEKLFF
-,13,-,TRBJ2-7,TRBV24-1,TGTGCCACCTCTGCTCGGGGATCCTACGAGCAGTACTTC,CATSARGSYEQYF
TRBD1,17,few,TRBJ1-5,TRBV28,TGTGCCAGCAGCTCCTTCCGACAGGGAGGCAGCAATCAGCCCCAGCATTTT,CASSSFRQGGSNQPQHF
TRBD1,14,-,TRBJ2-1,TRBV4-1,TGCGCCAGCAGCAGGGACAGATTAAACAATGAGCAGTTCTTC,CASSRDRLNNEQFF
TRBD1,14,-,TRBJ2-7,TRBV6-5,TGTGCCAGCACCAGGGGGCGCGGGAACTACGAGCAGTACTTC,CASTRGRGNYEQYF
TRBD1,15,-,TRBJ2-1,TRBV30,TGTGCCTGGAGTGTAGGGGACAGCTCCTACAATGAGCAGTTCTTC,CAWSVGDSSYNEQFF
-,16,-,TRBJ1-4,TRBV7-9,TGTGCCAGCAGCCCCCAACTAAACCCTCTTAATGAAAAACTGTTTTTT,CASSPQLNPLNEKLFF
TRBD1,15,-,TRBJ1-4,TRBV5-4,TGTGCCAGCAGTCCTCAAGACAGGGGGAGAGAAAAACTGTTTTTT,CASSPQDRGREKLFF
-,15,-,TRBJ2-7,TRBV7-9,TGTGCCAGCAGCTTATCGTATCAGAGGGCCTACGAGCAGTACTTC,CASSLSYQRAYEQYF
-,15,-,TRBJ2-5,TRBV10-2,TGCGCCAGCAGCGAACGGGGCAGGGGCCAAGAGACCCAGTACTTC,CASSERGRGQETQYF
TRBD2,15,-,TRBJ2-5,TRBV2,TGTGCCAGCAGGAGGACTAGCGGGTACCAAGAGACCCAGTACTTC,CASRRTSGYQETQYF
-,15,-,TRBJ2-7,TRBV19,TGTGCCAGTAACGATAGGGGCCAGCAAAACCACGAGCAGTACTTC,CASNDRGQQNHEQYF
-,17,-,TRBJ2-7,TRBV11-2,TGTGCCAGCAGCTTAGGGAGGGGACTGACGGGCTTCCACGAGCAGTACTTC,CASSLGRGLTGFHEQYF
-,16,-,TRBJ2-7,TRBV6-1,TGTGCCAGCAGTGAAGGTCTCCCGGGACTGACCTACGAGCAGTACTTC,CASSEGLPGLTYEQYF
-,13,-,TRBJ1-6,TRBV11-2,TGTGCCAGCAGCCGTCGAGATGATTCACCCCTCCACTTT,CASSRRDDSPLHF
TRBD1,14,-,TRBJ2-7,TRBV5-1,TGCGCCAGCAGCTTGGTCGACAGGGCCAACGAGCAGTACTTC,CASSLVDRANEQYF
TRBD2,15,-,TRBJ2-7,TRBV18,TGTGCCAGCTCACCACCGGGACTAGAGGGCTACGAGCAGTACTTC,CASSPPGLEGYEQYF
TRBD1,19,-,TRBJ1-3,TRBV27,TGTGCCAGCAGTCCTTCCTTAGGGGATACCAGGGGGATGGGAAACACCATATATTTT,CASSPSLGDTRGMGNTIYF
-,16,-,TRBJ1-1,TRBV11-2,TGTGCCAGCAGCTTAGGGATCTGGGGCAGGGCCACTGAAGCTTTCTTT,CASSLGIWGRATEAFF
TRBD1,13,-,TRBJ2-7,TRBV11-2,TGTGCCAGCAGCCCCGGGACAGGGTACGAGCAGTACTTC,CASSPGTGYEQYF
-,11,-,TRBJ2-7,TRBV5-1,TGCGCCAGCAGCTACCAGGGTGAGCAGTACTTC,CASSYQGEQYF
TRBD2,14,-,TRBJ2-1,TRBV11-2,TGTGCCAGCAGCTTAGGACTAGCGGGGAATGAGCAGTTCTTC,CASSLGLAGNEQFF
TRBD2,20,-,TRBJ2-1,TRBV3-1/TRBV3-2,TGTGCCAGCAGCCATGTACCCGGGACTAGCGGGGGGCCCGGCTACAATGAGCAGTTCTTC,CASSHVPGTSGGPGYNEQFF
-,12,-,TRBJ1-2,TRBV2,TGTGCCAGCCCAGGGGTTACGAATGGCTACACCTTC,CASPGVTNGYTF
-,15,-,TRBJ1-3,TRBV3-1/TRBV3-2,TGTGCCAGCAGCCATTCCGCGGGGTCTGGAAACACCATATATTTT,CASSHSAGSGNTIYF
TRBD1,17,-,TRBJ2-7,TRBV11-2,TGTGCCAGCAGCTTAGCCAAGGGGGGGACAGGGCCCTACGAGCAGTACTTC,CASSLAKGGTGPYEQYF
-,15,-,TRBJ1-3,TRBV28,TGTGCCAGCAGTTTCCTGGGGGGCTCTGGAAACACCATATATTTT,CASSFLGGSGNTIYF
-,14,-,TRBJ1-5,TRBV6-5,TGTGCCAGCAGCCTAAGACAAAACAATCAGCCCCAGCATTTT,CASSLRQNNQPQHF
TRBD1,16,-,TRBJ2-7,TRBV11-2,TGTGCCAGCAGCTTAAACCCGGGACAGGTCGCCTACGAGCAGTACTTC,CASSLNPGQVAYEQYF
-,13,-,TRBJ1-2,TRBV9,TGTGCCAGCAGCGTAGGGGGAGATTATGGCTACACCTTC,CASSVGGDYGYTF
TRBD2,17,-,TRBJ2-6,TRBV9,TGTGCCAGCAGCGAGAGGAGGGAGGGGAATGGGGCCAACGTCCTGACTTTC,CASSERREGNGANVLTF
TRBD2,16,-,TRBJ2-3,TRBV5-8,TGTGCCAGCAGCTTGTTGGGGGGGTTGAGCACAGATACGCAGTATTTT,CASSLLGGLSTDTQYF
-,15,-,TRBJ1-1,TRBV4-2,TGTGCCAGCAGCCCCTGGAAGGGGTCGGACACTGAAGCTTTCTTT,CASSPWKGSDTEAFF
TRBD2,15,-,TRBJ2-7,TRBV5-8,TGTGCCAGCAGCTTGGCTAGCGGGGGTGCCTACGAGCAGTACTTC,CASSLASGGAYEQYF
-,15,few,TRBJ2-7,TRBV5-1,TGCGCCAGCAGCTTGGCTAGGGGGACCCTCAACGAGCAGTACTTC,CASSLARGTLNEQYF
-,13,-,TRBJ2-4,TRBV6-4,TGTGCCAGCAGTGACACGACCTCTAGCATTCAGTACTTC,CASSDTTSSIQYF
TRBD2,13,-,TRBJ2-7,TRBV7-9,TGTGCCAGCAGCTTAACCGGGGGGGACGAGCAGTACTTC,CASSLTGGDEQYF
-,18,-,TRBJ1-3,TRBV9,TGTGCCAGCAGCGTAGTATCCTCCCGGGGTAATGGAGTGAACACCATATATTTT,CASSVVSSRGNGVNTIYF
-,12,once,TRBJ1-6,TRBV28,TGTACGTCCGGAAGGGGTAATTCACCCCTCCACTTT,CTSGRGNSPLHF
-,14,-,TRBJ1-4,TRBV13,TGTGCCAGCAGCTCCCGGGACTTTAATGAAAAACTGTTTTTT,CASSSRDFNEKLFF
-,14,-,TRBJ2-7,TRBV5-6,TGTGCCAGCAGCCGCGGGCCAGCGGGCTACGAGCAGTACTTC,CASSRGPAGYEQYF
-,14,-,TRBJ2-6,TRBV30,TGTGCCTGGAGCCCGTCAGCTGGGGCCAACGTCCTGACTTTC,CAWSPSAGANVLTF
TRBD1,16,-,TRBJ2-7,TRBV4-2,TGTGCCAGCAGCCCATTGACCCGGGACAGGTTCTACGAGCAGTACTTC,CASSPLTRDRFYEQYF
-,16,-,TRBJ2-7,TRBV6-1,TGTGCCAGCAGTGTTCCCCAGACAGGAGGCCGCTACGAGCAGTACTTC,CASSVPQTGGRYEQYF
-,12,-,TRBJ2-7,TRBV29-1,TGCAGCGTTGAAGAGCGGAATGGAGAGCAGTACTTC,CSVEERNGEQYF
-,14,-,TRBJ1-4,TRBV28,TGTGCCAGCAGTTTTATTGACACCAGACCGGTACTGTTTTTT,CASSFIDTRPVLFF
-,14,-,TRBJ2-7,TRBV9,TGTGCCAGCAGCGCCTACAGGAGCTCCTACGAGCAGTACTTC,CASSAYRSSYEQYF
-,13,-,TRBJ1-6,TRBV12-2,TGTGCAAGTCGCTTAGTACGGGGCGGGGCCCTCCACTTT,CASRLVRGGALHF
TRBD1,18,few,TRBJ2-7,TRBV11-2,TGTGCCAGCAGCCACACCTCCTGGGGGGACAGGGGGCCCTACGAGCAGTACTTC,CASSHTSWGDRGPYEQYF